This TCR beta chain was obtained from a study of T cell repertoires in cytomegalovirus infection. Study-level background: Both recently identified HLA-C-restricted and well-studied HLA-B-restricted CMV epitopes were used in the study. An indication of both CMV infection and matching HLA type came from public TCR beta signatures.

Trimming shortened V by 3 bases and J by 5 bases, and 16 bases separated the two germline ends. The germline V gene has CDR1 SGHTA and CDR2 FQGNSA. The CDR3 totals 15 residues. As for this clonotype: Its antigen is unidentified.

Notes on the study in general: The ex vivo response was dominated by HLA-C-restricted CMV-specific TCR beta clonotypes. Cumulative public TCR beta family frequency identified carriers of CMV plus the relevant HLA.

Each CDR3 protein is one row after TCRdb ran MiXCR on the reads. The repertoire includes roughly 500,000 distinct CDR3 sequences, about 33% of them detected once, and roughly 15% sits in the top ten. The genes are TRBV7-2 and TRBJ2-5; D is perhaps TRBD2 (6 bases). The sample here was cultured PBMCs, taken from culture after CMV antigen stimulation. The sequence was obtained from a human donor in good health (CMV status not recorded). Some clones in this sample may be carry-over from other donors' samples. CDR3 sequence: CASSFLRAEGETQYF. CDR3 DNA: TGTGCCAGCAGCTTCCTCAGGGCGGAGGGGGAGACCCAGTACTTC.